This TCR beta chain was recovered during a study of blood T cells in healthy people across ages. A second roughly 7 to 11 cycle PCR used barcoded and J-beta primers. TCRdb used MiXCR to reprocess the 5' RACE reads, holding one entry per CDR3 protein. The sample records around 990,000 distinct CDR3 sequences, around 27% being singletons. Whole-study findings and limits: In long-lived donors, naive CD4+ cell counts and diversity exceeded those of aged donors.

This clonotype was counted a few times. Antigen specificity is unknown. These same data were also listed under a study on T cells of mothers and their children. That study reports: Mothers gave over 9 million TCR beta CDR3 reads each, and children several million each. Evidence of persistent microchimeric T cell clones was absent.

The receptor's source is a girl aged 2-10 years in good health. Sample: blood.

The DNA for the CDR3 is TGCGCCAGCAGCCAAGGGACGGGGAGCGGGAGTTACGAGCAGTACTTC. As protein: CASSQGTGSGSYEQYF. V is TRBV4-1 and J is TRBJ2-7; the match to TRBD2 covers 8 bases. This CDR3 spans 16 amino acids. With V trimmed by 1 base and J by 4 bases, 9 bases remained unmatched. Germline-derived CDR1 and CDR2 are MGHRA and YSYEKL.